These 5 T cell receptor beta chains originate from one sample sequenced in a study of identical twins. TCRdb called the 5' RACE reads again in MiXCR, with one record for every CDR3 protein. There are around 450,000 distinct CDR3 sequences in the sample; approximately 15% occur only once, and around 0.57% lies in the top ten. The sample was also linked to a second study, of yellow fever vaccine responses in identical twins.

Sequenced: CD4+ T cells sorted from blood. The receptors shown here come from a woman in her late teens or twenties in good health.

This sequence joins TRBV20-1 and TRBJ2-7; weak D call: TRBD1 (6 bases). Germline CDR1 and CDR2: DFQATT and SNEGSKA (reference sequence). This CDR3 comprises 14 residues. V was pared by 4 bases and J by 5 bases, with 18 bases between. The CDR3 reads CSAMFSGAPDEQYF. CDR3 nucleotides: TGCAGTGCTATGTTTTCAGGGGCTCCGGACGAGCAGTACTTC.

This clonotype was picked up a small number of times. The rearrangement uses TRBV11-2 and TRBJ2-7, with 15 bases matching TRBD2. The germline V gene encodes CDR1 SGHAT and CDR2 FQNNGV. This CDR3 has 17 amino acids. Unmatched junction bases numbered 6, after V lost 1 base and J lost 5 bases. The CDR3 DNA reads as TGTGCCAGCAGCTTAGGGACTAGCGGGAGGGCCTCGCACGAGCAGTACTTC. It codes for CASSLGTSGRASHEQYF.

This clonotype was seen a few times. The chain has TRBV11-1 and TRBJ1-1; D not certain. The CDR3 length is 18 residues. The germline gives CDR1 SGHAT, CDR2 FQDESV (reference sequence). V dropped 5 bases and J dropped 2 bases, with 24 bases sitting between them. DNA of the CDR3: TGTGCCAGCAGCCCCCGCTCCGGGCCAGAAAATTTAAACACTGAAGCTTTCTTT. Protein product: CASSPRSGPENLNTEAFF.

This clonotype was seen more than once but under ten times. V and J are TRBV15 and TRBJ2-5; tentatively, D is TRBD2 (6 bases). This CDR3 spans 15 amino acids. Trimming removed 3 bases from V and 9 bases from J, with 20 bases in between. The V gene's germline CDR1 is LNHNV and CDR2 YYDKDF (reference sequence). The CDR3: CATSRELSGTGAQYF. The DNA for the CDR3 is TGTGCCACCAGCAGGGAACTTAGCGGTACCGGGGCCCAGTACTTC.

The chain joins TRBV6-1 to TRBJ1-1; 7 nucleotides match TRBD1. The trim removed 6 bases at V and 4 bases at J, leaving 11 bases unmatched. There are 15 residues in the CDR3. CDR1 is MNHNS and CDR2 is SASEGT in the germline V gene. The chain's CDR3 is CASRLTGDGGTEAFF. The CDR3 coding sequence is TGTGCCAGCAGACTAACAGGGGATGGTGGCACTGAAGCTTTCTTT.